These 18 T cell receptor beta chains were all obtained from the same sample, sequenced in a study of blood T cell repertoires in COVID-19 (dated by TCRdb to 2019 to 2021). The library was generated by the immunoSEQ multiplex PCR assay. Here the immuneACCESS table is served through TCRdb, limited to in-frame sequences with V and J called. Missing clones are a known gap in these copies; in checked studies unresolved V genes cover under half, and the rest lacks a known reason. The sample profile shows about 140,000 clones; around 79% of them were found once. Around 2.9% of the sample rests with the top ten. Material: PBMCs or T cells enriched from blood (not recorded which). These receptors were obtained from a woman between 50 and 59 years old who had recovered from COVID-19.

The chain combines TRBV7-9 with TRBJ2-5, with unresolved D. V was clipped by 5 bases and J by 5 bases, with 6 bases between them. The germline V gene has CDR1 SEHNR and CDR2 FQNEAQ (reference sequence). CDR3 length: 11 amino acids. CDR3 region: CASSPRETQYF. CDR3 nucleotides: TGTGCCAGCAGCCCCCGGGAGACCCAGTACTTC.

The V gene is TRBV12-3 or TRBV12-4, the J gene TRBJ2-7; D might be TRBD2 (5 bases). The CDR3 loop spans 13 amino acids. V dropped 5 bases and J dropped 2 bases, with 10 bases sitting between them. The CDR3 loop is CASSQVRAYEQYF. CDR3 nucleotide sequence: TGTGCCAGCAGTCAGGTGAGGGCCTACGAGCAGTACTTC.

The chain links TRBV5-5 to TRBJ2-3; tentative D call: TRBD1 (6 bases). V was trimmed by 4 bases and J by 2 bases, leaving 14 bases between them. CDR1 and CDR2 from the germline V gene are SGHKS and YYEKEE (reference sequence). The CDR3 is 15 amino acids. As DNA, the CDR3 is TGTGCCAGCAGCCGAGGGACATCCACCACAGATACGCAGTATTTT. Protein sequence: CASSRGTSTTDTQYF.

Here the CDR3 DNA reads TGTGCCAGCAGCCTACAGGGGGCAGGAGAAAAACTGTTTTTT. Protein: CASSLQGAGEKLFF. This chain uses TRBV27 with TRBJ1-4; TRBD1 aligns across 9 bases. The ends lost 6 bases at V and 8 bases at J; junction bases unmatched: 7. Germline V gene lookup returns CDR1 MNHEY and CDR2 SMNVEV (reference sequence). This CDR3 spans 14 amino acids.

DNA of the CDR3: TGTGCCAGCAGCTTAGGACGGGACAGAGGGTCCTACGAGCAGTACTTC. This sequence encodes CASSLGRDRGSYEQYF. The chain has TRBV13 and TRBJ2-7; TRBD1 agrees at 7 bases. CDR1 is PRHDT and CDR2 is FYEKMQ in the germline V gene (reference sequence). Trimming cost V 0 bases and J 1 base; bases outside gene matches: 6. This CDR3 is built from 16 residues. The full variable domain, rest sourced from reference TRBV13 and TRBJ2-7, is AAGVIQSPRHLIKEKRETATLKCYPIPRHDTVYWYQQGPGQDPQFLISFYEKMQSDKGSIPDRFSAQQFSDYHSELNMSSLELGDSALYFCASSLGRDRGSYEQYFGPGTRLTVT.

This clone was observed once. This chain uses TRBV2 with TRBJ1-2; TRBD1 aligns across 10 bases. The J segment lost 8 bases and the V segment lost 5 bases, leaving 8 bases of the junction unmatched. Germline V gene sequence: CDR1 SNHLY, CDR2 FYNNEI. This CDR3 contains 14 residues. The CDR3 protein is CASSLRTGGKGYTF. CDR3 DNA sequence: TGTGCCAGCAGTCTTAGGACAGGGGGTAAAGGCTACACCTTC.

This clone was seen more than once but under ten times. The chain joins TRBV5-1 to TRBJ1-1; possible D gene TRBD1, 6 bases. Between the trimmed V and J ends, which lost 0 bases and 1 base, there was a span of 10 bases. The CDR3 has 15 residues. The germline CDR1 and CDR2 sequences are SGHRS and YFSETQ. The DNA of the CDR3 is TGCGCCAGCAGCTTGGTAAAGGGGGAGAACACTGAAGCTTTCTTT. This translates into CASSLVKGENTEAFF.

V usage is TRBV7-2 and J usage is TRBJ2-7; D not certain. This CDR3 is 13 amino acids long. Germline lookup yields CDR1 SGHTA and CDR2 FQGNSA. Deletions cut 3 bases from V and 3 bases from J, with 9 bases between. The CDR3 DNA sequence: TGTGCCAGCAGCTTCGCGACTGTCTACGAGCAGTACTTC. It codes for CASSFATVYEQYF.

The rearrangement joins TRBV19 to TRBJ1-2; D is perhaps TRBD1 (5 bases). This CDR3 region has 14 residues. With 2 bases removed from V and 7 bases from J, the gap between germline ends came to 14 bases. Germline CDR1 reads LNHDA; CDR2 reads SQIVND (reference sequence). CDR3 region: CASSIQGMIRGYTF. The CDR3 DNA reads as TGTGCCAGTAGTATACAGGGTATGATTCGTGGCTACACCTTC.

The chain combines TRBV2 with TRBJ2-1; 8 bases are a match to TRBD2. This CDR3 comprises 16 residues. Per germline, CDR1 SNHLY and CDR2 FYNNEI. V was clipped by 3 bases and J by 0 bases; unmatched bases: 4. CDR3 sequence (DNA): TGTGCCAGCAGTGATCAGGCGGGAGGCTCCTACAATGAGCAGTTCTTC. This translates into CASSDQAGGSYNEQFF.

This clone was detected only once. The CDR3 spells CASRRLAGGQETQYF. Here the CDR3 DNA reads TGTGCCAGCAGGAGACTAGCGGGAGGACAGGAGACCCAGTACTTC. J is TRBJ2-5 and V is TRBV27, with 13 positions matching TRBD2. Looked up from germline, CDR1 is MNHEY and CDR2 is SMNVEV (reference sequence). The CDR3 extends over 15 amino acids. After removal of 6 bases from V and 5 bases from J, the junction contained 6 bases not matched to a gene.

This clone was seen a handful of times. The J gene is TRBJ2-2, the V gene TRBV11-2; TRBD2 matches 7 bases. Per germline, CDR1 SGHAT and CDR2 FQNNGV. The CDR3 consists of 15 residues. Losses at the gene ends were 5 bases for V and 8 bases for J; bases not matched to a gene: 11. In DNA form, the CDR3 reads TGTGCCAGCAGCACGGCGGCGGGAGTTTCGGGGGAGCTGTTTTTT. Its protein product is CASSTAAGVSGELFF.

The rearrangement joins TRBV6-4 to TRBJ2-3, with TRBD1 identical over 11 bases. This CDR3 is 14 amino acids long. Unmatched junction bases numbered 4, after V lost 6 bases and J lost 5 bases. Germline-derived CDR1 and CDR2 are MRHNA and SNTAGT. The CDR3 sequence is CASSGTGGRDTQYF. As DNA, the CDR3 is TGTGCCAGCAGCGGGACAGGGGGTAGAGATACGCAGTATTTT.

The V gene is TRBV5-1, the J gene TRBJ2-7, with D perhaps matching TRBD1 (6 bases). V lost 3 bases, J lost 3 bases, and 13 bases lay in between. Germline loops: CDR1 SGHRS, CDR2 YFSETQ. The CDR3 has 14 residues. CDR3 sequence reads: CASSSRGQSYEQYF. The CDR3 nucleotides are TGCGCCAGCAGCTCGCGCGGACAGAGCTACGAGCAGTACTTC.

By its share, this clone is medium-sized. The V gene is TRBV19, the J gene TRBJ1-2; TRBD1 matches 12 bases. The CDR3 has 16 residues. Germline CDR1 is LNHDA and CDR2 is SQIVND (reference sequence). The ends lost 7 bases at V and 4 bases at J; junction bases unmatched: 10. CDR3 in DNA: TGTGCCAGTACCAAAGGAGGGACAGGGGGCGTCTATGGCTACACCTTC. Residues: CASTKGGTGGVYGYTF.

The rearrangement uses TRBV10-3 and TRBJ1-2; D is unresolved. From germline, CDR1 is ENHRY and CDR2 SYGVKD. The V gene lost 11 bases and the J gene lost 2 bases, with 21 bases spanning the gap. The CDR3 runs to 15 residues. The CDR3 loop reads CAGSATAEPNYGYTF. The CDR3 region has the DNA TGTGCCGGCAGCGCCACGGCAGAGCCAAACTATGGCTACACCTTC.

This clone was counted at least ten times. The chain couples TRBV21-1 to TRBJ1-2. TRBV21-1 is marked as a pseudogene. The CDR3 is 17 amino acids. As DNA, the CDR3 is TGTGCCAGCAGCCCGCGATGGGTGGAGGGGCTATTCTATGGCTACACCTTC. It translates to CASSPRWVEGLFYGYTF.

The V and J genes are TRBV6-6 and TRBJ1-2; 7 bases align to TRBD1. This CDR3 has 15 residues. V trimming: 4 bases; J trimming: 2 bases; junction bases outside the gene matches: 7. The germline V gene has CDR1 MNHNY and CDR2 SVGAGI (reference sequence). CDR3 DNA: TGTGCCAGCAGTTTAGACGGGACAGAAAACTATGGCTACACCTTC. This translates into CASSLDGTENYGYTF.